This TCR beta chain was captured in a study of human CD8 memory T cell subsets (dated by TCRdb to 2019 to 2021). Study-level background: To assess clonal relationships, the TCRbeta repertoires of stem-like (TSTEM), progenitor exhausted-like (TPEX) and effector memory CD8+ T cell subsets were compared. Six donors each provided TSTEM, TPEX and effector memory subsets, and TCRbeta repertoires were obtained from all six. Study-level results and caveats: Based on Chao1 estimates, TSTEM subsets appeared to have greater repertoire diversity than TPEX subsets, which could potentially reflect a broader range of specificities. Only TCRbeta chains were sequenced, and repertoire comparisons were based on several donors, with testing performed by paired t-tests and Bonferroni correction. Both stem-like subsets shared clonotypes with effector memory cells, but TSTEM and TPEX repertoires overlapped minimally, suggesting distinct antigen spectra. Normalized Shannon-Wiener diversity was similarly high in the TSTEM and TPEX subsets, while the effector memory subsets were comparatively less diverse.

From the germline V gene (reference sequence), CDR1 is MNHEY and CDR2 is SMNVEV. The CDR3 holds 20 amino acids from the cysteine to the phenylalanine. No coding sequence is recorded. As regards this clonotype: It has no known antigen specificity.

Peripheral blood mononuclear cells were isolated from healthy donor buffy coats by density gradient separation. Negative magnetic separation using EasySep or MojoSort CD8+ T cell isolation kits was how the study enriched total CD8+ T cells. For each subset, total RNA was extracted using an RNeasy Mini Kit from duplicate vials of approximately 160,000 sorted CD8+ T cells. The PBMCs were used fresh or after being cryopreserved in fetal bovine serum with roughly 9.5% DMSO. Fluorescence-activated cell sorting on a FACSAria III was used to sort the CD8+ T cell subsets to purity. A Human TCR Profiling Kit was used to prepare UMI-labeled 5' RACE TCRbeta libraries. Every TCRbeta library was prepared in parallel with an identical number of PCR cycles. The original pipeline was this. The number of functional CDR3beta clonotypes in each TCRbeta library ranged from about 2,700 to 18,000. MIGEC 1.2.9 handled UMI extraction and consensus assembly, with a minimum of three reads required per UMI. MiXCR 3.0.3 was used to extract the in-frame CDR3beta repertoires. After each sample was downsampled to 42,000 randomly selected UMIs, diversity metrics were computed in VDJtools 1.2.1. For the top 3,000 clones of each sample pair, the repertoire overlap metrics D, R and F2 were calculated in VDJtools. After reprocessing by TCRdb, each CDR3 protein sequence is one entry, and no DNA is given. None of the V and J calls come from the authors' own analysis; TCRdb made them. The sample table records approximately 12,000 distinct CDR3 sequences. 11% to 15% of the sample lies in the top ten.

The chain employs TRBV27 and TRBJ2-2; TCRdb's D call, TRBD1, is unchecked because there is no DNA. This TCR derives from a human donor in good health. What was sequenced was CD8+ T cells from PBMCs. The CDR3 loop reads CASSSKGDRQTFYFTGELFF.